This TCR beta chain was profiled in a study of cytomegalovirus exposure and HLA in healthy donors (TCRdb year 2017). A note on the overall study: An earlier analysis of several hundred of the donors reported 250 to 350 Gb of sequence data and 117 million unique TCR beta sequences from 150 million to 200 million T cells. An early release that covered about 600 HLA-typed donors contained 250 to 350 gigabases of sequencing data and 65 million to 100 million unique TCR sequences. Of the 398 genotyped donors, 65% to 90% were placed in the genetic ancestry cluster associated with self-reported Caucasian donors. The study aimed to test whether cataloging public T cell receptors could reveal signatures of past pathogen exposure. Using immunosequencing, the study profiled T cell repertoires from about 620 subjects and related those repertoires to cytomegalovirus serostatus. Besides the first cohort of roughly 700 subjects, a separate validation cohort made up of 120 or so different subjects was used. The study combined high-throughput TCR immunosequencing, statistical association of individual TCRs with disease status, and machine learning to predict cytomegalovirus infection status. A later analysis re-examined previously published TCR beta repertoires from 500 to 700 donors and added high-resolution HLA genotyping to investigate patterns of TCR occurrence. In the later analysis, no new phenotypic data were used to find candidate immune exposures; instead, reliance was placed on TCR beta sequences and their occurrence across donors. An earlier analysis of approximately 640 of the donors applied high-throughput TCR beta sequencing to assess whether each TCR beta V gene segment acted as functional or pseudogenic. Donor age, sex, ethnicity and CMV serostatus were collected together with the repertoire data. Genome-wide SNP genotypes for about 60% of the 666 donors were used in a later genetic analysis, which treated that subset as a discovery cohort. Every repertoire in the discovery cohort had been generated on one and the same sequencing platform. Both class I and class II loci were covered by HLA typing, at four-digit resolution. The number of typed donors differed by locus: about 620-630 for A, B, C, DRB1 and DQB1; 500 to 550 for DQA1; about 600 for DPA1; and around 450 for DPB1. About five DR-DQ haplotypes were handled as single units for association and clustering, since linkage in the cohort was strong. Among almost 400 genotyped donors of the cohort, an average of 235,054 unique TCR beta nucleotide sequences were sequenced per donor, roughly 20% of them non-productive. Broad study findings and their caveats: A later analysis found that TCR association rates varied across HLA loci, with DRB1 alleles showing the most associated TCRs and HLA-C alleles the fewest. A cluster of highly shared sequence variants was judged likely to be a technical artifact of the sequencing pipeline. A later analysis associated about 17,000 TCR beta sequences with specific HLA alleles at a false discovery rate of 0.05. Because counts were too low, some 17 rarely observed V segments, including chromosome 9 orphons, were left out of the earlier analysis of 587 of the donors. Strong co-occurrence of HLA alleles, especially DR and DQ, made assigning TCR associations to individual alleles difficult. Because HLA typing was unavailable for some donors at each locus, only the typed subset was used in association tests. Because the 87-base-pair reads could not distinguish some IMGT-functional V segments, including TRBV6-2 and TRBV6-3, those segments were excluded. V-gene and J-gene trimming of TCR beta chains was associated with a missense DCLRE1C variant in a later genetic analysis, and the association was replicated in an independent cohort. Across donors, most TCR sequences were observed very rarely, whereas some public TCRs were present in many individuals. Several of the top co-occurrence clusters appeared to be linked to parvovirus B19, influenza, CMV and Epstein-Barr virus, according to a later analysis. The study gave a list of about 150 TCR beta chains associated with cytomegalovirus. CMV serostatus was the only immune exposure information available for the cohort. According to a later analysis, most CMV-associated TCR beta chains appeared to be HLA-restricted, and the HLA associations seemed to be driven largely by CMV exposure. A further reported finding was that TCR beta sequences accurately predicted the HLA-A and HLA-B alleles for most subjects in the first cohort. According to the authors, the approach could potentially be generalized to other disease states and immunological phenotypes. In vitro tests confirmed that a few of the cytomegalovirus-associated TCR beta chains recognize cytomegalovirus antigens. In both the original and validation cohorts, the classifier was reported to diagnose cytomegalovirus status with high specificity and sensitivity. Linkage disequilibrium might explain the correlated functional status among segregating V segments, but an unknown experimental factor could not be excluded. Only TCR beta chains were sequenced in this cohort, and the absence of alpha or paired-chain data limited detectable features. A later analysis found that HLA-associated TCR beta chains were more clonally expanded and had lower generation probabilities than equally common non-associated chains. Broadly in line with IMGT annotations, most TCR beta V segments showed up in productive rearrangements about 90% or about 30% of the time in an earlier analysis of around 600 of the donors. Sequencing depth was assumed to be roughly uniform across donors in the presence/absence analyses, though that assumption may not hold. Compared with the 666-donor mean, donors in an Asian-associated ancestry cluster had fewer N-insertions in productive TCRs, according to a later genetic analysis.

The protocol used for the library was the immunoSEQ multiplex PCR assay. The multiplex PCR relied on a mix of 60 forward primers for TCR Vbeta segments and 13 reverse primers for TCR Jbeta segments. A multiplex PCR assay on genomic DNA amplified the CDR3 region of rearranged TCR beta genes. Amplified TCR beta libraries were sequenced as 87-base-pair reads on the Illumina HiSeq System. In the source study's methods: Across the 700 or so repertoires, a later analysis counted 75 million to 90 million unique TCR beta chains, approximately 12 million of which were shared by at least two donors. A nearest-neighbor algorithm error-corrected the raw reads and collapsed the reads into unique sequences, merging closely related sequences to remove PCR and sequencing errors. V, D and J gene segments were assigned by aligning CDR3 sequences to IMGT reference sequences. Each retained sequence needed at least a six-nucleotide match to both a V gene segment and a J gene segment. A rearrangement counted as productive if the CDR3 had no stop codons and remained in frame with V and J, and every other rearrangement counted as non-productive. Following IMGT convention, CDR3 was defined as the stretch from the second conserved V-encoded cysteine up to the conserved J-encoded phenylalanine. The earlier analysis of some 550 of the donors excluded any sequence lacking an unambiguous match to a single V gene segment. In an earlier analysis of some 590 of the donors, a V segment was called functional when productive rearrangements were above 56.7%, and segregating when the standard deviation between donors exceeded 5%. A statistical classification framework was built to diagnose cytomegalovirus status from the catalog of TCR beta chain sequences. A later analysis assigned V and J genes by comparing TCR nucleotide sequences with IMGT/GENE-DB human TR gene sequences. The TCRdist pipeline was used in a later analysis to assign CDR3 sequences and most-parsimonious VDJ recombination scenarios. A later analysis defined each TCR beta chain by its CDR3 amino acid sequence plus V-gene family, and excluded reads lacking a unique V-gene family. A later analysis removed 550 to 700 highly shared, low-generation-probability nucleotide sequences to deal with suspected cross-contamination and a sequencing artifact. For each public chain, a later analysis derived a clonal expansion index from normalized ranks of inferred template counts within each repertoire. A later analysis computed generation probabilities with a VDJ recombination model fitted to out-of-frame rearrangements, and checked the results against IGoR. A later analysis scored TCR-TCR, TCR-HLA and TCR-CMV co-occurrence with hypergeometric tests, applying a repertoire-size bias correction to TCR pairs. To estimate false discovery rates, a later analysis permuted the HLA or CMV assignments 20 times. In a later analysis, co-occurring TCRs were grouped using DBSCAN, with TCRdist sequence similarity added in when clustering inside HLA-allele-positive subsets. For co-occurrence clustering, repertoires with fewer than 30,000 or more than 120,000 public chains were excluded, along with roughly 5 repertoires with anomalous nucleotide sharing. TCRdb re-hosts the immuneACCESS table, in-frame sequences only. Its copies lack some clones; in the studies checked, an unresolved V gene accounts for under half of them, and the cause for the rest is not known. The DNA gave D and trimming, while V, J and clone size come from that table. The sample table lists about 100,000 clones, approximately 76% of them with a count of one. The top ten constitute roughly 4.1% of the sample.

In total, approximately 690 healthy bone marrow donors made up the cohort. At the time of sampling, every cohort member was nominally healthy, though immune exposures that went unrecorded were likely present. The donor tested CMV seronegative and was one of the 352 seronegative cohort members. Every donor gave a peripheral blood sample, and the peripheral blood mononuclear cells from that sample were used for TCR beta sequencing. The Qiagen DNeasy Blood Extraction Kit was used to extract genomic DNA from the blood cell samples. In the germline V gene, CDR1 corresponds to SGHVS and CDR2 to FNYEAQ. The germline ends are 10 bases apart after V is trimmed by 1 base and J by 7 bases. From the cysteine up to the phenylalanine, the CDR3 has a length of 13 residues. Only the CDR3 portion is preserved as DNA: 39 bases, with reading frame beginning at the first base. About this clone: The clone's antigen remains unknown. Base qualities are not at hand, and no much larger clone is one base apart.

Sequencing was performed on PBMCs. The rearrangement joined TRBV7-6 to TRBJ2-5, and TRBD2 may be the D gene, going by 6 matching bases. This TCR was recovered from a man aged 35 to 55 in good health and CMV-seronegative. In nucleotide form, the sequence is TGTGCCAGCAGCTTAGGGAGGGCGGGGACCCAGTACTTC. Its protein product is CASSLGRAGTQYF.